The 14 T cell receptor beta chains below all came from one sample that was sequenced in a study of pediatric ulcerative colitis. Rectal tissue came from one to two pinch biopsies taken at colonoscopy. Measured with immunoSEQ multiplex PCR; TCRdb has only the in-frame clones, and not every one. This table has fewer than 30,000 clones, 55% to 75% appearing once. The sample consisted of gut tissue. The receptors derive from a boy younger than 18 with severe ulcerative colitis.

This chain uses TRBV29-1 with TRBJ2-3; TRBD1 aligns across 10 bases. Germline V CDR1 and CDR2: SQVTM, ANQGSEA. Germline trimming cut 3 bases from V and 5 bases from J; bases unmatched to any gene: 11. This CDR3 has 16 residues. The CDR3 DNA reads TGCAGCGTTGAGGGCGCTAAGACAGGGGGCGTAGATACGCAGTATTTT. Its protein product is CSVEGAKTGGVDTQYF.

The CDR3 reads CSVEVRGTSAWSSYNEQFF. The CDR3 coding sequence is TGCAGCGTTGAGGTACGCGGGACTAGCGCCTGGAGCTCCTACAATGAGCAGTTCTTC. The chain carries TRBV29-1 and TRBJ2-1, with 10 bases fitting TRBD2. V was clipped by 3 bases and J by 0 bases; unmatched bases: 14. The CDR3 totals 19 residues. CDR1 and CDR2 from the germline V gene are SQVTM and ANQGSEA.

This clone was observed a handful of times. The chain joins TRBV7-8 to TRBJ1-2; D not certain. Germline V lookup: CDR1 SGHVS, CDR2 FQNEAQ. V dropped 1 base and J dropped 6 bases, with 12 bases sitting between them. The CDR3 spans 14 residues. CDR3: CASSLGAYGDGYTF. The CDR3 region has the DNA TGTGCCAGCAGCTTAGGTGCCTACGGGGATGGCTACACCTTC.

This CDR3 reads CASSGVSSPSGANVLTF. CDR3 in DNA: TGTGCCAGCAGTGGGGTATCGTCGCCCTCTGGGGCCAACGTCCTGACTTTC. The chain recombines TRBV6-1 with TRBJ2-6, with D uncertain. Trimming took off 4 bases at V and 0 bases at J, with 13 bases between the two ends. From germline, CDR1 is MNHNS and CDR2 SASEGT. The CDR3 has 17 amino acids.

The chain employs TRBV7-2 and TRBJ2-2, with TRBD2 as a possible D gene (5 bases). This CDR3 spans 14 amino acids. Germline loops: CDR1 SGHTA, CDR2 FQGNSA. Trimming stripped 5 bases from V and 5 bases from J, with 12 bases between. For the CDR3, the DNA is TGTGCCAGCAGCCCTCGGGGATGGACCGGGGAGCTGTTTTTT. Translated, it gives CASSPRGWTGELFF. Combining the CDR3 with reference TRBV7-2 and TRBJ2-2 gives the whole variable domain GAGVSQSPSNKVTEKGKDVELRCDPISGHTALYWYRQSLGQGLEFLIYFQGNSAPDKSGLPSDRFSAERTGGSVSTLTIQRTQQEDSAVYLCASSPRGWTGELFFGEGSRLTVL.

This clone was observed a handful of times. The gene calls are TRBV29-1 and TRBJ1-1; D ambiguous. The germline V gene has CDR1 SQVTM and CDR2 ANQGSEA. The CDR3 totals 11 residues. With 7 bases removed from V and 5 bases from J, the gap between germline ends came to 11 bases. The CDR3 bases are TGCAGCGCCGATATCAGAACTGAAGCTTTCTTT. This sequence encodes CSADIRTEAFF.

The CDR3 DNA reads TGTGCCAGCAGTGACCCCTGGGGACAGGCGGGGGCTTTCTTT. This translates into CASSDPWGQAGAFF. The chain links TRBV6-1 to TRBJ1-1; 8 bases match TRBD1. The CDR3 spans 14 residues. V shed 3 bases and J 11 bases; nucleotides not matched to a gene: 11. Per germline, CDR1 MNHNS and CDR2 SASEGT.

This sequence joins TRBV6-5 and TRBJ2-1; 10 bases fit TRBD2. The germline V gene encodes CDR1 MNHEY and CDR2 SVGAGI. The J segment lost 4 bases and the V segment lost 2 bases, leaving 5 bases of the junction unmatched. The CDR3 length is 16 residues. CDR3 region: CASSYRGTSEYNEQFF. Here the CDR3 DNA reads TGTGCCAGCAGTTACCGGGGGACTAGCGAGTACAATGAGCAGTTCTTC.

The chain links TRBV19 to TRBJ2-2, with D unresolved. Trimming took off 3 bases at V and 0 bases at J, with 5 bases between the two ends. Germline V gene lookup returns CDR1 LNHDA and CDR2 SQIVND (reference sequence). The length of the CDR3 is 14 residues. CDR3 in DNA: TGTGCCAGTAGTATCAACCCGAACACCGGGGAGCTGTTTTTT. Its protein product is CASSINPNTGELFF.

This chain uses TRBV11-2 with TRBJ1-6; no reliable D call. Trimming removed 2 bases from V and 6 bases from J, with 11 bases in between. CDR1 and CDR2 (germline): SGHAT, FQNNGV. The CDR3 consists of 15 residues. The CDR3 reads CASSLTEHGNSPLHF. DNA of the CDR3: TGTGCCAGCAGCTTAACAGAGCACGGTAATTCACCCCTCCACTTT.

This clone was seen once. The J gene is TRBJ1-4, the V gene TRBV6-6; no clear D gene. The CDR3 is made up of 14 amino acids. The V gene's germline CDR1 is MNHNY and CDR2 SVGAGI (reference sequence). V lost 3 bases and J 11 bases, leaving 16 bases between the germline ends. CDR3 nucleotides: TGTGCCAGCAGTTATCCGGGTCAGGTTTCGAAACTGTTTTTT. Its translation: CASSYPGQVSKLFF.

The chain uses TRBV5-1 and TRBJ2-7; D call uncertain. In germline, CDR1 is SGHRS, CDR2 YFSETQ. This CDR3 contains 15 residues. V lost 6 bases and J lost 3, with 19 bases in between. The DNA of the CDR3 is TGCGCCAGCACCCGCCGGGCAACCCCCGTCTACGAGCAGTACTTC. It is translated as CASTRRATPVYEQYF.

The rearrangement links TRBV5-1 to TRBJ2-7, with 10 nucleotides matching TRBD2. In germline, CDR1 is SGHRS, CDR2 YFSETQ. This CDR3 contains 16 residues. Losses at the gene ends were 6 bases for V and 5 bases for J; bases not matched to a gene: 14. The CDR3 nucleotides are TGCGCCAGCACCGATCTCCCCGGGACTAGCGTCCACGAGCAGTACTTC. It codes for CASTDLPGTSVHEQYF.

Notes on this clone: Additional DNA sequences in this sample encode the identical CDR3. The chain joins TRBV9 to TRBJ2-1; TRBD2 is a possible D gene (6 bases). The CDR3 consists of 15 residues. The germline CDR1 and CDR2 sequences are SGDLS and YYNGEE. V lost 2 bases to trimming and J lost 4 bases, with 13 bases between them. The CDR3 coding sequence is TGTGCCAGCAGCGTTAGCGGCTTAGTGTACAATGAGCAGTTCTTC. The encoded protein is CASSVSGLVYNEQFF. Full variable domain (rest looked up from reference TRBV9 and TRBJ2-1): DSGVTQTPKHLITATGQRVTLRCSPRSGDLSVYWYQQSLDQGLQFLIQYYNGEERAKGNILERFSAQQFPDLHSELNLSSLELGDSALYFCASSVSGLVYNEQFFGPGTRLTVL.